This T cell receptor (beta chain) was sequenced during a study of PD-1 blockade in classical Hodgkin lymphoma. The assay was immunoSEQ multiplex PCR, and TCRdb's table has in-frame clones only and misses some. The sample yields 50,000 or so clones, 90% seen once. Time point reported: cycle 4 day 1 (C4D1), after 5 to 7 weeks of nivolumab. There was relapse after autologous stem cell transplantation in every patient, and there was variation in brentuximab vedotin exposure. Per the germline V gene, CDR1 is WSHSY and CDR2 is SAAADI. V was trimmed by 6 bases and J by 5 bases, leaving 17 bases between them. The CDR3 totals 16 residues.

V gene TRBV10-2 combines with J gene TRBJ1-6; TRBD1 might be the D (6 bases). This clonotype was sampled from a human donor with classical Hodgkin lymphoma. The material was peripheral blood mononuclear cells (PBMCs), obtained before the fourth cycle of nivolumab. The CDR3 DNA follows: TGCGCCAGCAGGCGGTCAGGGGTGGGGGATAATTCACCCCTCCACTTT. Its protein product is CASRRSGVGDNSPLHF.